This T cell receptor (beta chain) was documented in a study of T cells in Graves' hyperthyroidism and ophthalmopathy. RNA transcripts yielded amplified TCR beta CDR3 regions. First-round RT-PCR with HTBI primers amplified the TCR CDR3 region. One entry per CDR3 protein results from TCRdb running MiXCR on the multiplex PCR reads. The sample lists roughly 660,000 distinct CDR3 sequences, 17% occurring once. Germline lookup yields CDR1 MNHEY and CDR2 SVGEGT. The CDR3 is 14 residues long. V shed 5 bases, J shed 1 base, and the junction held 2 bases outside the gene matches. This TCR derives from a man aged 50-59 years with Graves' hyperthyroidism. This chain links TRBV6-2 or TRBV6-3 with TRBJ1-3, with TRBD1 matching 7 bases. Sequenced material: blood. In DNA form, the CDR3 reads TGTGCCAGCAGTACCAGGGGGTCTGGAAACACCATATATTTT. This encodes CASSTRGSGNTIYF.